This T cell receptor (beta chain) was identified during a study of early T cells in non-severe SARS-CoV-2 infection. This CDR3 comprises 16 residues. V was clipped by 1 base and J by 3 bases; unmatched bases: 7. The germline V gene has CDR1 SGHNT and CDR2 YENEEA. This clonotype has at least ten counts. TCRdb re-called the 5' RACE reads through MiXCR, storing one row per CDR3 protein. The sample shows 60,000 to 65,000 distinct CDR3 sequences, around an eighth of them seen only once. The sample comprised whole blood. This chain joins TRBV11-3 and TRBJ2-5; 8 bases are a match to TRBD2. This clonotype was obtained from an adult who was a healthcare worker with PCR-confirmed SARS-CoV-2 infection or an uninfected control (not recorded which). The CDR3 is CASSLGKRESEETQYF. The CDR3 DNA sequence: TGTGCCAGCAGCTTAGGAAAGCGGGAGAGCGAAGAGACCCAGTACTTC. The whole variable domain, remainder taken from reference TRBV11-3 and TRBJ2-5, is EAGVVQSPRYKIIEKKQPVAFWCNPISGHNTLYWYLQNLGQGPELLIRYENEEAVDDSQLPKDRFSAERLKGVDSTLKIQPAELGDSAVYLCASSLGKRESEETQYFGPGTRLLVL.